The next 4 T cell receptor beta chains were all read from a single sample in a study of post-analysis software for immune sequencing data. Carried by the TCR beta cDNA libraries were unique molecular identifiers. TCRdb itself ran the PCR reads through MiXCR, one entry per CDR3 protein. Counted here are roughly 400,000 distinct CDR3 sequences, about 40% occurring once; the ten biggest clones make up under 9%. Their antigen targets remain unknown. Findings and limits, study-wide: Compared with controls, patients had more of about 5 TRBV segments, including TRBV5-6, TRBV5-1 and TRBV20-1.

The sample consisted of blood. Source of these receptors: a girl aged 2 to 9 with multiple sclerosis.

The CDR3 DNA reads as TGTGCCAGCAGCAAAAGGAACGGGAACGGGGACAGAAATTTTTCTGGGGCCAACGTCCTGACTTTC. Protein: CASSKRNGNGDRNFSGANVLTF. This sequence joins TRBV21-1 and TRBJ2-6; the table's D gene call, TRBD1, was not cross checked with the DNA. TRBV21-1 is assigned pseudogene status. The CDR3 runs to 22 residues.

The J gene is TRBJ1-1, the V gene TRBV28; D not resolved. The V end was cut by 6 bases, the J end by 0 bases, with 17 bases between. The CDR3 sequence is 16 residues long. Germline V gene lookup returns CDR1 MDHEN and CDR2 SYDVKM. The CDR3 DNA reads TGTGCCAGCAGACCTACACCGCTAGACGTGAACACTGAAGCTTTCTTT. It specifies CASRPTPLDVNTEAFF. The full variable domain, completed using reference TRBV28 and TRBJ1-1, is DVKVTQSSRYLVKRTGEKVFLECVQDMDHENMFWYRQDPGLGLRLIYFSYDVKMKEKGDIPEGYSVSREKKERFSLILESASTNQTSMYLCASRPTPLDVNTEAFFGQGTRLTVV.

The chain is built from TRBV7-9 and TRBJ1-1; the D is unclear. Trimming cost V 4 bases and J 4 bases, with 10 bases left between them. The CDR3 totals 13 residues. Germline CDR1 SEHNR, CDR2 FQNEAQ (reference sequence). This chain's CDR3 is CASSWAGATEAFF. Written as DNA, the CDR3 is TGTGCCAGCAGCTGGGCAGGAGCCACTGAAGCTTTCTTT.

The chain is built from TRBV7-2 and TRBJ2-3; D call uncertain. Trimming stripped 5 bases from V and 4 bases from J, with 19 bases between. CDR1 and CDR2 from the germline V gene are SGHTA and FQGNSA. There are 16 residues in the CDR3. Here the CDR3 DNA reads TGTGCCAGCAGCATAATAATCTGGACGGTCCCAGATACGCAGTATTTT. Translated, it gives CASSIIIWTVPDTQYF.